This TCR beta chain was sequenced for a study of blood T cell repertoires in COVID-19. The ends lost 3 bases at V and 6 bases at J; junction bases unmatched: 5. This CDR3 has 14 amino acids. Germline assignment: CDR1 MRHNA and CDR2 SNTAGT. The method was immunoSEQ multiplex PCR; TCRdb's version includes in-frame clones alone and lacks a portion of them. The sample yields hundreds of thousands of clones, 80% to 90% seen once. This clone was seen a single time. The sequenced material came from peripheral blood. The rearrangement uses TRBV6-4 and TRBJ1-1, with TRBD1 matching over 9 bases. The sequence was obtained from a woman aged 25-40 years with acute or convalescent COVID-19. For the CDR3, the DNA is TGTGCCAGCAGTGAGACGGGACAGGGTTCTGAAGCTTTCTTT. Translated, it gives CASSETGQGSEAFF.